This T cell receptor beta chain was identified in a study of cytomegalovirus exposure and HLA in healthy donors. General study findings and limits: CMV serostatus was the only recorded immune exposure for donors. A later analysis linked a missense DCLRE1C variant to TCR beta V- and J-gene trimming.

As for this clone: Its antigen is unknown.

PCR primers comprised 60 Vbeta and 13 Jbeta primers. Some clones are missing from TCRdb's copy, which holds only in-frame ones; the method was immunoSEQ multiplex PCR. The sample has over 100,000 clones, 76% seen once; the top ten hold 1.8%. The CDR3 consists of 16 residues. Trimming took off 5 bases at V and 0 bases at J, with 15 bases between the two ends. Germline lookup yields CDR1 SEHNR and CDR2 FQNEAQ (reference sequence). V gene TRBV7-9 combines with J gene TRBJ2-3; perhaps TRBD1 as D (7 bases). The source is a female donor in good health and CMV-seropositive. Sequenced: PBMCs. Written as DNA, the CDR3 is TGTGCCAGCAGCCCCCGGAGGGGGCTTAGCACAGATACGCAGTATTTT. Protein: CASSPRRGLSTDTQYF.